A single T cell receptor (beta chain) is shown here with its context. The data derive from a study of blood T cell repertoires in COVID-19. Sequencing was performed with immunoSEQ multiplex PCR; in TCRdb, only in-frame clones are kept and a portion is missing. Of 250,000 to 350,000 clones listed, approximately 83% were seen once; the top ten hold about 4.3%. V dropped 0 bases and J dropped 10 bases, with 12 bases sitting between them. Per germline, CDR1 GTSNPN and CDR2 SVGIG (reference sequence). CDR3 length: 12 residues. The sample taken for sequencing was PBMCs or T cells enriched from blood (not recorded which). This TCR was sampled from a woman aged 25 to 39 who had recovered from COVID-19. The chain couples TRBV30 to TRBJ1-2, with a weak D call TRBD1 (5 bases). Here the CDR3 reads CAWSVTVRAYTF. The CDR3 nucleotides read TGTGCCTGGAGTGTTACCGTCAGGGCCTACACCTTC.